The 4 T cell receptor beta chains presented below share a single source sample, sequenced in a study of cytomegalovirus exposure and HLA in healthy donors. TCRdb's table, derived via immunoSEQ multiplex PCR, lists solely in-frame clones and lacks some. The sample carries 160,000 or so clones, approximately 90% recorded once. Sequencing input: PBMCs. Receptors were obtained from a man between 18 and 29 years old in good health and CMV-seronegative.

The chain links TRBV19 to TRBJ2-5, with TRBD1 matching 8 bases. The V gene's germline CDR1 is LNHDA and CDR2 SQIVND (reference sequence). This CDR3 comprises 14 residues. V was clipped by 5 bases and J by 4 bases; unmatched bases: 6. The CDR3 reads CASSPRTGRETQYF. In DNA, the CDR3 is TGTGCCAGTAGTCCCCGGACAGGGCGAGAGACCCAGTACTTC.

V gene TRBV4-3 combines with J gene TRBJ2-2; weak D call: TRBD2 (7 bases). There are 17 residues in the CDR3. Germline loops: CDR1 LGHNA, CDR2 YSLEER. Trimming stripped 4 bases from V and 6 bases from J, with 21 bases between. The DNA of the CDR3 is TGCGCCAGCAGCCGGGATTGGGGGGGCGTCGATTCCGGGGAGCTGTTTTTT. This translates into CASSRDWGGVDSGELFF.

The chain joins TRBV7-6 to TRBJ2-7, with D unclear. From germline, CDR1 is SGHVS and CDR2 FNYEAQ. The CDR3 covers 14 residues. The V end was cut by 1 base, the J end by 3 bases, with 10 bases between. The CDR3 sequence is CASSLGAVYYEQYF. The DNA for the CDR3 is TGTGCCAGCAGCTTAGGGGCAGTGTACTACGAGCAGTACTTC.

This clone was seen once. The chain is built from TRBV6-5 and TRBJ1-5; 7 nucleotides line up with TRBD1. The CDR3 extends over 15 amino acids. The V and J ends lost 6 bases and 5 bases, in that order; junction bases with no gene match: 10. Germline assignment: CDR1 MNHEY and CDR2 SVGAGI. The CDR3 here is CASRELQGIYQPQHF. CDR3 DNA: TGTGCCAGCAGGGAATTACAGGGGATCTATCAGCCCCAGCATTTT.